This T cell receptor beta chain originates from a study of blood T cell repertoires in COVID-19. Overall study context: Acute and convalescent COVID-19 samples came from the United States, Italy and Spain. From T cells, B-cell-depleted T cells, or PBMCs came the material, which was cDNA or gDNA.

The data were produced by immunoSEQ multiplex PCR, yet TCRdb's version contains in-frame clones alone and is incomplete. In the table there are about 56,000 clones, around 82% of which are singletons. CDR1 and CDR2 from the germline V gene are SGHNT and YYREEE (reference sequence). The CDR3 contains 12 residues. V lost 2 bases to trimming and J lost 5 bases, with 7 bases between them. Sequenced: peripheral blood. This chain connects TRBV5-4 to TRBJ1-1; the D is unclear. The TCR originated in a woman at least 80 years old with acute or convalescent COVID-19. Here the CDR3 DNA reads TGTGCCAGCAGCTTTTTGAGGACTGAAGCTTTCTTT. Protein: CASSFLRTEAFF.